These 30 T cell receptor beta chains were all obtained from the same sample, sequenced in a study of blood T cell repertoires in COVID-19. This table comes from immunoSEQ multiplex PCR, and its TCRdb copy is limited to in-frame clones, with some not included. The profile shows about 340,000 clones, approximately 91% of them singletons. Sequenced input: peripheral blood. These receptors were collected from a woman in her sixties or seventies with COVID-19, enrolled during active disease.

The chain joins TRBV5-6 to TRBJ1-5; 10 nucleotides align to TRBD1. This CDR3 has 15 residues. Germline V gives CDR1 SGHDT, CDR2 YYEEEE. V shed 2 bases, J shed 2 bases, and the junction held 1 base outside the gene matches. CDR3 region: CASSFGTGGNQPQHF. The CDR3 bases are TGTGCCAGCAGCTTCGGGACAGGGGGCAATCAGCCCCAGCATTTT.

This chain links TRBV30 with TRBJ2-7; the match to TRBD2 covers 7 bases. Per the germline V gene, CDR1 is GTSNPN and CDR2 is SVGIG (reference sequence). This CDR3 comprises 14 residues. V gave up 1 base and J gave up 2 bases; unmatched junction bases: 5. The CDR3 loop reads CAWSGAGSTYEQYF. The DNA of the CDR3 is TGTGCCTGGAGTGGAGCGGGGTCAACCTACGAGCAGTACTTC.

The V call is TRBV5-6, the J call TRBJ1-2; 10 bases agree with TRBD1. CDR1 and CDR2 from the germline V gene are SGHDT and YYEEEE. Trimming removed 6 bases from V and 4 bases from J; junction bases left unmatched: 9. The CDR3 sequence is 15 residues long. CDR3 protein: CASTFRDRGLYGYTF. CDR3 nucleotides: TGTGCCAGCACCTTTCGGGACAGGGGCCTCTATGGCTACACCTTC.

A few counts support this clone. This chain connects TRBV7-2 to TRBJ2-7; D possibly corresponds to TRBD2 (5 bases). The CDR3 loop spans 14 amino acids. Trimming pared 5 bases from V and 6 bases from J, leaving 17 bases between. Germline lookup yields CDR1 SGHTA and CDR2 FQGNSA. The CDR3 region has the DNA TGTGCCAGCAGCCTGGAGGTGACGGGTGTCGAGCAGTACTTC. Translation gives CASSLEVTGVEQYF.

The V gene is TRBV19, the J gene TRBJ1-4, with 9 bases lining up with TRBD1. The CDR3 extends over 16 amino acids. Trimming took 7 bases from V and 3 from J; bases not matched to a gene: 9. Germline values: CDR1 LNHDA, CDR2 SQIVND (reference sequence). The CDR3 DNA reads TGTGCCAGTATTGGGACAGGGTTCACAGCTAATGAAAAACTGTTTTTT. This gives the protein CASIGTGFTANEKLFF.

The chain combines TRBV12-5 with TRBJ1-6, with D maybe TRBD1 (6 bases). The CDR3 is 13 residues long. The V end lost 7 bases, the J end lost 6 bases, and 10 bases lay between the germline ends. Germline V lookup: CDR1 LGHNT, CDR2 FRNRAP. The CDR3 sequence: CASAGQFNSPLHF. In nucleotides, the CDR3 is TGTGCTAGTGCCGGACAGTTTAATTCACCCCTCCACTTT.

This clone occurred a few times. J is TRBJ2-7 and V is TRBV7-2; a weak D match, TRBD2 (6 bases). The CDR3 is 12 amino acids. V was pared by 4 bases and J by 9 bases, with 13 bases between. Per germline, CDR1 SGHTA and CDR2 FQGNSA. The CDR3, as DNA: TGTGCCAGCAGCTCGTCGGGGGTCGCGCAGTACTTC. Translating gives CASSSSGVAQYF.

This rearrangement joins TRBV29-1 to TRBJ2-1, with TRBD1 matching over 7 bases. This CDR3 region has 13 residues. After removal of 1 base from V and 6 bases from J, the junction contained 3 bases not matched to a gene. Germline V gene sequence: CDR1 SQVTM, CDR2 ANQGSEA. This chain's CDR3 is CSVEGTGGNEQFF. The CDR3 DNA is TGCAGCGTTGAAGGGACAGGCGGCAATGAGCAGTTCTTC.

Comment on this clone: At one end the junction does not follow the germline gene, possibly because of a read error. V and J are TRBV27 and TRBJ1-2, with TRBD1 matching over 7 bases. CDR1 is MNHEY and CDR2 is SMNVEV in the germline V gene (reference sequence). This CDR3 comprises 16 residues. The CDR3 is CASSVSGDRSNYGYTF. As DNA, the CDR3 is TGTGCCAGCAGTGTATCAGGGGACAGATCAAACTATGGCTACACCTTC.

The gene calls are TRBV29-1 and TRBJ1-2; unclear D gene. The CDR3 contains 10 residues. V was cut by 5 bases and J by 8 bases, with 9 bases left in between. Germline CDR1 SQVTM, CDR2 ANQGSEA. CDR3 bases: TGCAGCGTTTACCATAGCGGCTACACCTTC. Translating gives CSVYHSGYTF.

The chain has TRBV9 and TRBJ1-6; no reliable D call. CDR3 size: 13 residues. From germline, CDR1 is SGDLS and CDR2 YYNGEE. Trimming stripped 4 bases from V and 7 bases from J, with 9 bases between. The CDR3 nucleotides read TGTGCCAGCAGCCCGGGGATGAATTCACCCCTCCACTTT. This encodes CASSPGMNSPLHF. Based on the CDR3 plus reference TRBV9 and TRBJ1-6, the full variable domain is DSGVTQTPKHLITATGQRVTLRCSPRSGDLSVYWYQQSLDQGLQFLIQYYNGEERAKGNILERFSAQQFPDLHSELNLSSLELGDSALYFCASSPGMNSPLHFGNGTRLTVT.

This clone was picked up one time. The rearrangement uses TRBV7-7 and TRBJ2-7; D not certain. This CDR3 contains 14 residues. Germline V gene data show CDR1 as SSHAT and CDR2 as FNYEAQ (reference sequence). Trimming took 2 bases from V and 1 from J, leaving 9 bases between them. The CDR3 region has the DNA TGTGCCAGCAGCTTAAGCCACGGTTCCTACGAGCAGTACTTC. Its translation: CASSLSHGSYEQYF.

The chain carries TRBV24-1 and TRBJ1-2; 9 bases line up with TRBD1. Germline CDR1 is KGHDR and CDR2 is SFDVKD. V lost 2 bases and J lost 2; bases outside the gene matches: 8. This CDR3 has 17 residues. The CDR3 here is CATSDSTGGRMNYGYTF. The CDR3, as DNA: TGTGCCACCAGTGATTCGACAGGGGGTAGGATGAACTATGGCTACACCTTC.

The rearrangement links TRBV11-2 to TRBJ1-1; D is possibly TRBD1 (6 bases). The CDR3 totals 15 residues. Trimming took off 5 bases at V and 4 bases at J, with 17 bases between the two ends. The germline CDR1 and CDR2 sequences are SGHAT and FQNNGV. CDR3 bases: TGTGCCAGCAGCCCCCTGACAGGCGGGTTCACTGAAGCTTTCTTT. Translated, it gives CASSPLTGGFTEAFF.

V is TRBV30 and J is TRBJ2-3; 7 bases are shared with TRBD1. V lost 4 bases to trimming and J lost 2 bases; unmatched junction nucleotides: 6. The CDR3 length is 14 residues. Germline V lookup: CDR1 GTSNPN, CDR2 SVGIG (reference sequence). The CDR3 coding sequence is TGTGCCTGGACACGACAGGGAAACACAGATACGCAGTATTTT. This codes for CAWTRQGNTDTQYF. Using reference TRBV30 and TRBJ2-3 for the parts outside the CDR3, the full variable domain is SQTIHQWPATLVQPVGSPLSLECTVEGTSNPNLYWYRQAAGRGLQLLFYSVGIGQISSEVPQNLSASRPQDRQFILSSKKLLLSDSGFYLCAWTRQGNTDTQYFGPGTRLTVL.

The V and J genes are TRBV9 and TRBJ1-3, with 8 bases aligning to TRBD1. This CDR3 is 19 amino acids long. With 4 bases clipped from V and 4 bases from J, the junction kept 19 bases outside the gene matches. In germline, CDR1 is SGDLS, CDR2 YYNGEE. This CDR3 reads CASSSRAGTGGSGGNTIYF. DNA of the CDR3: TGTGCCAGCAGCTCGAGAGCCGGGACAGGAGGATCGGGAGGAAACACCATATATTTT.

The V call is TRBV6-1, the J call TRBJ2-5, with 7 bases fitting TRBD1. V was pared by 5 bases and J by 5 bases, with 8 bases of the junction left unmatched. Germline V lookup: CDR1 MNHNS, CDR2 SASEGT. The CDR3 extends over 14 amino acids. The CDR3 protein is CASSYIGGSETQYF. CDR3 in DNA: TGTGCCAGCAGTTATATAGGGGGCAGTGAGACCCAGTACTTC.

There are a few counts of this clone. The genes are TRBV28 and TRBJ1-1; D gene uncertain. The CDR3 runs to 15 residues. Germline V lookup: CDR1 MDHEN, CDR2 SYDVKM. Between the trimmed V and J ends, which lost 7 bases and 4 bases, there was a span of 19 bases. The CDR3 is CASTSLGGFGTEAFF. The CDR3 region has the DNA TGTGCCAGCACCTCCTTGGGAGGGTTTGGCACTGAAGCTTTCTTT.

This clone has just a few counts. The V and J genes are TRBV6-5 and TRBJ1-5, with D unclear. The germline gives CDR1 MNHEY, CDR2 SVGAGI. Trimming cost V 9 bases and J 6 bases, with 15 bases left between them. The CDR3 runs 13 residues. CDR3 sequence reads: CASGPGMSQPQHF. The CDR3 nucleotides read TGTGCCAGTGGCCCAGGAATGAGTCAGCCCCAGCATTTT.

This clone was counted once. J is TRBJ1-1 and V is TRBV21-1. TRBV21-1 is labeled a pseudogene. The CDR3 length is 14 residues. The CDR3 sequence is CAKRGIYKNTEAFF. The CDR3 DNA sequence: TGTGCCAAACGCGGGATCTACAAGAACACTGAAGCTTTCTTT.

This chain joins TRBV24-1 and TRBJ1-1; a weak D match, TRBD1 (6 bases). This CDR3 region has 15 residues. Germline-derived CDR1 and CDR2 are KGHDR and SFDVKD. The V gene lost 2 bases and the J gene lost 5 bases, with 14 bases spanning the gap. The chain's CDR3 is CATSDSSGERTEAFF. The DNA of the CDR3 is TGTGCCACCAGTGATTCTTCAGGGGAGAGGACTGAAGCTTTCTTT.

The CDR3 here is CASQTSGLYEQYF. CDR3 DNA: TGTGCCAGCCAGACTAGCGGCCTATACGAGCAGTACTTC. The chain combines TRBV6-5 with TRBJ2-7, with TRBD2 matching 9 bases. Germline V lookup: CDR1 MNHEY, CDR2 SVGAGI. This CDR3 is 13 amino acids long. Trimming cost V 8 bases and J 4 bases; bases outside gene matches: 6.

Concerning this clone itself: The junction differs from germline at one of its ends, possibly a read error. The CDR3 nucleotides are TGTGCCTGCAGCCAAGTTGCAGGGCCTATCTATGGCTACACCTTC. Amino acid sequence: CACSQVAGPIYGYTF. J is TRBJ1-2 and V is TRBV3-1 (or the pseudogene TRBV3-2), with a possible D match to TRBD1 (5 bases). This CDR3 comprises 15 residues. Germline CDR1 is LGHDT and CDR2 is YNNKEL (reference sequence).

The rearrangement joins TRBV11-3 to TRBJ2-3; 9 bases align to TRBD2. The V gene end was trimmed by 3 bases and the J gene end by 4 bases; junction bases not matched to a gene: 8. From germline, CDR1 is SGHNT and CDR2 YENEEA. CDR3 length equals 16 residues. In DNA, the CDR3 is TGTGCCAGCAGCTTCCCCCCAGCGGGGGGCCCAGATACGCAGTATTTT. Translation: CASSFPPAGGPDTQYF.

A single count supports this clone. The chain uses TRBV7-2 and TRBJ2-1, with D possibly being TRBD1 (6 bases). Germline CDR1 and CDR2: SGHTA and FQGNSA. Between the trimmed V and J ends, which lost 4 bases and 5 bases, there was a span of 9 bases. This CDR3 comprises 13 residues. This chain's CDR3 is CASSSYRDNEQFF. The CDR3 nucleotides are TGTGCCAGCAGCTCCTACAGGGACAATGAGCAGTTCTTC.

The CDR3, as DNA: TGTGCCAGCAGCTTGGCGGCGGTCGAGCAGTACTTC. This encodes CASSLAAVEQYF. This chain links TRBV5-6 with TRBJ2-7; D unresolved. V was clipped by 0 bases and J by 6 bases, with 7 bases between them. CDR1 SGHDT and CDR2 YYEEEE come from the germline V gene. The CDR3 contains 12 residues.

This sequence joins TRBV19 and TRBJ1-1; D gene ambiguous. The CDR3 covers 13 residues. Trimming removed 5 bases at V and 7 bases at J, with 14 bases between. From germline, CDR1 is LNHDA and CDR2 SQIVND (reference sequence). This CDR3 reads CASSPSARLEAFF. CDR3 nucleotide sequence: TGTGCCAGTAGTCCCTCCGCTAGGCTTGAAGCTTTCTTT.

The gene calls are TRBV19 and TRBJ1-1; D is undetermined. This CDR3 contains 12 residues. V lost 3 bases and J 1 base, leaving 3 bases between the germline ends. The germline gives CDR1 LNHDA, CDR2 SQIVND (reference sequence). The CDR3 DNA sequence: TGTGCCAGTAGTATCGGGAACACTGAAGCTTTCTTT. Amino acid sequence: CASSIGNTEAFF.

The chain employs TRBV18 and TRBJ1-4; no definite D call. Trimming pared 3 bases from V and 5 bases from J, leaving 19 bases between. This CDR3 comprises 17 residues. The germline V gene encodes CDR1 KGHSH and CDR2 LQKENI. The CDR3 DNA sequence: TGTGCCAGCTCACCCTTGGTCCCGGGAGGTGGGAATGAAAAACTGTTTTTT. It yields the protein CASSPLVPGGGNEKLFF. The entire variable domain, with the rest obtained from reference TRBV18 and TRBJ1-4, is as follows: NAGVMQNPRHLVRRRGQEARLRCSPMKGHSHVYWYRQLPEEGLKFMVYLQKENIIDESGMPKERFSAEFPKEGPSILRIQQVVRGDSAAYFCASSPLVPGGGNEKLFFGSGTQLSVL.

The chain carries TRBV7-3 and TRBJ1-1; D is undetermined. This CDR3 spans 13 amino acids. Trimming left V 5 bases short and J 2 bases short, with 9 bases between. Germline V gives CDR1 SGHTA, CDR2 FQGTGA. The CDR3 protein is CASSLGTNTEAFF. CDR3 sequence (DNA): TGTGCCAGCAGCCTAGGAACTAACACTGAAGCTTTCTTT.